This T cell receptor beta chain comes out of a study of T cells in Graves' hyperthyroidism and ophthalmopathy. Researchers took RNA transcripts and amplified the TCR beta CDR3 regions from them. The HTBI primer set served for first-round RT-PCR of the TCR CDR3. TCRdb fed the multiplex PCR reads into MiXCR, producing one record per CDR3 protein. Of fewer than 400,000 distinct CDR3 sequences listed, 11% to 15% were seen once; the top ten hold around 30%. Investigators excluded patients with uncontrolled infection, other autoimmune disease, pregnancy or lactation. V dropped 4 bases and J dropped 6 bases, with 13 bases sitting between them. CDR3 length equals 13 residues. Germline V CDR1 and CDR2: SQVTM, ANQGSEA.

The chain couples TRBV29-1 to TRBJ1-5, with D possibly TRBD1 on 6 matching bases. The sample consisted of blood. The receptor was isolated from a man between 45 and 60 years old with Graves' ophthalmopathy. This CDR3 reads CSVGQGRGQPQHF. The CDR3 DNA sequence: TGCAGCGTTGGTCAGGGGAGAGGTCAGCCCCAGCATTTT.